The T cell receptor beta chain described here comes from a study of PD-1 blockade in classical Hodgkin lymphoma. Study observations and caveats: Patients starting nivolumab under 1 year after ASCT were excluded. Researchers reported that CD4+ TCR diversity, though not CD8+, rose significantly by C4D1. Newly diagnosed patients and complete responders had comparable diversity at baseline. TCR diversity at baseline was reported to be reduced in newly diagnosed patients relative to healthy donors.

Following autologous stem cell transplantation, relapse occurred in every patient, and exposure to brentuximab vedotin varied. Comments on this clone: Antigen unknown.

This table comes from immunoSEQ multiplex PCR, and its TCRdb copy is limited to in-frame clones, with some not included. The sample lists roughly 35,000 clones, 88% seen once, with around 7.7% in the top ten. V was shortened by 0 bases and J by 3 bases, with 3 bases between the two germline ends. Germline V gene lookup returns CDR1 PRHDT and CDR2 FYEKMQ (reference sequence). This CDR3 has 12 amino acids. This TCR came from a human donor with classical Hodgkin lymphoma. J is TRBJ2-7 and V is TRBV13; unclear D gene. Sequenced here: peripheral blood mononuclear cells (PBMCs), sampled before the second cycle of nivolumab. CDR3 sequence: CASSLGYYEQYF. The CDR3 DNA is TGTGCCAGCAGCTTAGGTTACTACGAGCAGTACTTC.